This entry lists 19 T cell receptor beta chains sequenced from one sample in a study of blood T cell repertoires in COVID-19. The protocol was immunoSEQ multiplex PCR, while the TCRdb copy is restricted to in-frame clones and leaves out a portion. Found here are about 150,000 clones, roughly four fifths of them singletons; the top ten hold less than 30%. Sequencing used peripheral blood. The receptors stem from an older woman with acute or convalescent COVID-19.

The chain has TRBV6-6 and TRBJ2-3; TRBD2 matches 8 bases. Germline trimming cut 6 bases from V and 4 bases from J; bases unmatched to any gene: 6. Germline assignment: CDR1 MNHNY and CDR2 SVGAGI (reference sequence). The CDR3 spans 14 residues. The CDR3 is CASSLGGAADTQYF. The DNA for the CDR3 is TGTGCCAGCAGCCTCGGGGGGGCCGCAGATACGCAGTATTTT.

This rearrangement joins TRBV28 to TRBJ1-2; D not certain. This CDR3 spans 15 amino acids. Trimming cost V 5 bases and J 2 bases, with 15 bases left between them. Looked up from germline, CDR1 is MDHEN and CDR2 is SYDVKM. CDR3 sequence (DNA): TGTGCCAGCAGTATCGGAAACAGAAAAAACTATGGCTACACCTTC. Translation gives CASSIGNRKNYGYTF.

The rearrangement uses TRBV19 and TRBJ1-2; a weak D match, TRBD1 (5 bases). Germline CDR1 LNHDA, CDR2 SQIVND (reference sequence). V shed 5 bases and J shed 2 bases, with 12 bases lying between them. The length of the CDR3 is 14 residues. This CDR3 is CASSGREGNYGYTF. Written as DNA, the CDR3 is TGTGCCAGTAGTGGACGGGAGGGGAACTATGGCTACACCTTC.

This rearrangement joins TRBV5-1 to TRBJ1-5; 7 bases align to TRBD1. Looked up from germline, CDR1 is SGHRS and CDR2 is YFSETQ. J lost 0 bases, V lost 6 bases, and 6 bases had no gene match. This CDR3 is built from 15 residues. This chain's CDR3 is CASKPGGNSNQPQHF. CDR3 in DNA: TGCGCCAGCAAACCAGGGGGTAATAGCAATCAGCCCCAGCATTTT.

The chain links TRBV30 to TRBJ2-3; D is possibly TRBD2 (6 bases). V lost 2 bases, J lost 0 bases, and 12 bases lay in between. Germline CDR1 GTSNPN, CDR2 SVGIG (reference sequence). The CDR3 length is 15 residues. The CDR3 spells CAWSPRGGSTDTQYF. The CDR3 DNA sequence: TGTGCCTGGAGTCCCCGAGGAGGGAGCACAGATACGCAGTATTTT.

The V call is TRBV2, the J call TRBJ1-2, with D tentatively TRBD1 (5 bases). V was clipped by 5 bases and J by 6 bases, with 19 bases between them. This CDR3 region has 15 residues. Germline V gene lookup returns CDR1 SNHLY and CDR2 FYNNEI. The CDR3 DNA reads as TGTGCCAGCAGTAGCGTAAGGGGCTCCGTCAATGGCTACACCTTC. The encoded protein is CASSSVRGSVNGYTF.

The chain couples TRBV28 to TRBJ1-2; D not certain. This CDR3 is 14 amino acids long. Trimming left V 1 base short and J 3 bases short, with 9 bases between. CDR1 and CDR2 (germline): MDHEN, SYDVKM. CDR3 sequence (DNA): TGTGCCAGCAGTTTATTCCGGGGTCACTATGGCTACACCTTC. This codes for CASSLFRGHYGYTF.

This sequence joins TRBV20-1 and TRBJ1-6; D is perhaps TRBD1 (5 bases). V dropped 3 bases and J dropped 9 bases, with 12 bases sitting between them. The germline V gene has CDR1 DFQATT and CDR2 SNEGSKA (reference sequence). There are 13 residues in the CDR3. The CDR3 is CSASGRVSSPLHF. In nucleotides, the CDR3 is TGCAGTGCTAGTGGCAGGGTGTCTTCACCCCTCCACTTT.

J is TRBJ2-1 and V is TRBV7-2; D is undetermined. V was trimmed by 7 bases and J by 0 bases, leaving 10 bases between them. The CDR3 extends over 14 amino acids. Germline loops: CDR1 SGHTA, CDR2 FQGNSA. The CDR3 DNA reads TGTGCCAGCAAGTGGCGGAGCTCCTACAATGAGCAGTTCTTC. This sequence encodes CASKWRSSYNEQFF.

J is TRBJ1-6 and V is TRBV3-1 (or the pseudogene TRBV3-2), with TRBD1 matching over 9 bases. Germline CDR1 reads LGHDT; CDR2 reads YNNKEL (reference sequence). This CDR3 spans 14 amino acids. The ends lost 4 bases at V and 13 bases at J; junction bases unmatched: 8. The CDR3 nucleotides read TGTGCCAGCAGCCGAGGACAGGGGAGAGCGCCCCTCCACTTT. Its protein product is CASSRGQGRAPLHF.

By sample fraction, this clone is medium-sized. The CDR3 reads CASRPGIIGNQPQHF. The CDR3 DNA sequence: TGTGCCAGCAGGCCAGGGATAATTGGCAATCAGCCCCAGCATTTT. The chain uses TRBV28 and TRBJ1-5, with D perhaps TRBD1 (5 bases). Germline values: CDR1 MDHEN, CDR2 SYDVKM. V lost 6 bases, J lost 2 bases, and 14 bases lay in between. The CDR3 loop spans 15 amino acids.

This chain uses TRBV6-2 or TRBV6-3 with TRBJ1-4; D is possibly TRBD1 (6 bases). The CDR3 runs 16 residues. V shed 2 bases and J shed 0 bases, with 10 bases lying between them. The germline gives CDR1 MNHEY, CDR2 SVGEGT. The CDR3 sequence: CASSYRRTATNEKLFF. DNA of the CDR3: TGTGCCAGCAGTTACCGACGGACAGCAACTAATGAAAAACTGTTTTTT.

The chain combines TRBV2 with TRBJ1-1; D perhaps matches TRBD1 (5 bases). Germline CDR1 and CDR2: SNHLY and FYNNEI. V lost 2 bases, J lost 5 bases, and 9 bases lay in between. The length of the CDR3 is 13 residues. This chain's CDR3 is CASSELGETEAFF. CDR3 bases: TGTGCCAGCAGTGAACTAGGGGAAACTGAAGCTTTCTTT.

The chain uses TRBV5-1 and TRBJ1-2, with a tentative D call TRBD1 (5 bases). Germline-derived CDR1 and CDR2 are SGHRS and YFSETQ. This CDR3 has 14 amino acids. V was cut by 5 bases and J by 0 bases, with 11 bases left in between. CDR3 nucleotides: TGCGCCAGCAGTTTTTGGGGCTCTAACTATGGCTACACCTTC. Protein sequence: CASSFWGSNYGYTF.

The gene calls are TRBV10-3 and TRBJ1-1; possible D gene TRBD1, 5 bases. Trimming pared 6 bases from V and 5 bases from J, leaving 13 bases between. Per germline, CDR1 ENHRY and CDR2 SYGVKD. The CDR3 covers 13 residues. The DNA of the CDR3 is TGTGCCATCAGGGACACCCCCCCGACTGAAGCTTTCTTT. Encoded protein: CAIRDTPPTEAFF.

This chain links TRBV11-2 with TRBJ1-1; D gene uncertain. There are 15 residues in the CDR3. Trimming pared 4 bases from V and 1 base from J, leaving 13 bases between. Germline assignment: CDR1 SGHAT and CDR2 FQNNGV. CDR3 nucleotides: TGTGCCAGCAGCTCGGGCGGGATAAGGAACACTGAAGCTTTCTTT. Amino acid sequence: CASSSGGIRNTEAFF.

This clone was observed once. The chain employs TRBV5-1 and TRBJ1-2; 7 positions match TRBD1. Looked up from germline, CDR1 is SGHRS and CDR2 is YFSETQ. The CDR3 spans 14 residues. Unmatched junction bases numbered 7, after V lost 2 bases and J lost 6 bases. CDR3 in amino acids: CASSFGQVRDGYTF. DNA for the CDR3: TGCGCCAGCAGCTTTGGACAGGTGAGGGATGGCTACACCTTC.

The DNA for the CDR3 is TGTGCCAGCAGCTCATCTGTGGTGGGGCACACTGAAGCTTTCTTT. It specifies CASSSSVVGHTEAFF. The V gene is TRBV11-1, the J gene TRBJ1-1; D perhaps matches TRBD1 (5 bases). Germline CDR1 is SGHAT and CDR2 is FQDESV (reference sequence). The V end was cut by 4 bases, the J end by 3 bases, with 15 bases between. This CDR3 comprises 15 residues.

The chain uses TRBV5-5 and TRBJ2-7; D might be TRBD1 (6 bases). CDR1 and CDR2 (germline): SGHKS, YYEKEE (reference sequence). The CDR3 contains 16 residues. The germline V and J ends were trimmed by 0 bases and 0 bases, with 13 bases remaining between them. Here the CDR3 DNA reads TGTGCCAGCAGCTTGGCCGTTGGCAGGGGCTCCTACGAGCAGTACGTC. Its protein product is CASSLAVGRGSYEQYV.